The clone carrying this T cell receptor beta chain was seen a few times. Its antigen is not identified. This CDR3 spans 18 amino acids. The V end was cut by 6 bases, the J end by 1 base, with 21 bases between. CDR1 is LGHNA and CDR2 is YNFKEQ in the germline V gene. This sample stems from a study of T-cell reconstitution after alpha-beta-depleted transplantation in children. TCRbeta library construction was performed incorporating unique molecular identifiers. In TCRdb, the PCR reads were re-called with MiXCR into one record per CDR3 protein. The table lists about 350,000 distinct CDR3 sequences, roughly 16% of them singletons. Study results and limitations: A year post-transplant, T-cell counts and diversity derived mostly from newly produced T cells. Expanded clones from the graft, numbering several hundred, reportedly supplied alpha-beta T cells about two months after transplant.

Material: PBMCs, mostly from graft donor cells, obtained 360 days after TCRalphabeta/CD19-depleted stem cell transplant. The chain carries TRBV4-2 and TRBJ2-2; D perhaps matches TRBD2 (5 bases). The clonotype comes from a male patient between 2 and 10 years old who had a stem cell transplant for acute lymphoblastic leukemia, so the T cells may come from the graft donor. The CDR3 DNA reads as TGTGCCAGCAGAAACCACTTAATCGGACGGGGGAACACCGGGGAGCTGTTTTTT. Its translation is CASRNHLIGRGNTGELFF.